A single sample is the source of the 30 T cell receptor beta chains below, sequenced in a study of blood T cell repertoires in COVID-19. Repertoires were generated with immunoSEQ multiplex PCR, while TCRdb's copy carries only in-frame clones and drops some. The sample carries around 190,000 clones, approximately 88% recorded once. Specimen: PBMCs or T cells enriched from blood (not recorded which). All receptors come from a man between 18 and 35 years old with acute COVID-19.

J is TRBJ2-6 and V is TRBV6-5, with TRBD2 matching over 10 bases. The CDR3 is made up of 15 amino acids. Germline CDR1 MNHEY, CDR2 SVGAGI. The V segment lost 7 bases and the J segment 2 bases; nucleotides outside the gene matches: 2. The CDR3 DNA follows: TGTGCCAGCATGCTAGCGGGAGCTGGGGCCAACGTCCTGACTTTC. Translating gives CASMLAGAGANVLTF.

Only one count was recorded for this clone. The chain combines TRBV30 with TRBJ1-2, with 7 bases identical to TRBD1. Trimming at V came to 0 bases and at J to 5 bases, leaving 0 bases not matched to a gene. CDR3 length: 12 amino acids. In germline, CDR1 is GTSNPN, CDR2 SVGIG (reference sequence). The CDR3 region has the DNA TGTGCCTGGAGTGTACAGGGGTATGGCTACACCTTC. It specifies CAWSVQGYGYTF.

This clone occurred once. This chain uses TRBV10-2 with TRBJ1-4; 7 positions agree with TRBD1. After removal of 4 bases from V and 4 bases from J, the junction contained 9 bases not matched to a gene. In germline, CDR1 is WSHSY, CDR2 SAAADI. This CDR3 is built from 16 residues. CDR3 residues: CASSAGTAGINEKLFF. The CDR3 coding sequence is TGCGCCAGCAGTGCTGGGACAGCCGGTATTAATGAAAAACTGTTTTTT.

This clone was detected only once. This sequence joins TRBV3-1 (or the pseudogene TRBV3-2) and TRBJ2-3; 8 nucleotides align to TRBD2. Trimming removed 3 bases from V and 0 bases from J; junction bases left unmatched: 5. CDR3 length: 16 residues. Germline lookup yields CDR1 LGHDT and CDR2 YNNKEL (reference sequence). The CDR3 loop is CASSQAQRESTDTQYF. The DNA for the CDR3 is TGTGCCAGCAGCCAGGCGCAGCGGGAGAGCACAGATACGCAGTATTTT.

The chain uses TRBV30 and TRBJ2-2, with 11 bases identical to TRBD2. CDR1 and CDR2 from the germline V gene are GTSNPN and SVGIG (reference sequence). With 1 base clipped from V and 6 bases from J, the junction kept 4 bases outside the gene matches. The CDR3 spans 15 residues. The CDR3 region has the DNA TGTGCCTGGAGTGAAACTAGCGGGAGCGCCGGGGAGCTGTTTTTT. Encoded protein: CAWSETSGSAGELFF.

The chain couples TRBV18 to TRBJ1-1, with D unclear. The CDR3 totals 14 residues. Trimming shortened V by 5 bases and J by 1 base, and 11 bases separated the two germline ends. Germline V gene sequence: CDR1 KGHSH, CDR2 LQKENI. CDR3 residues: CASSGGLGNTEAFF. The CDR3 bases are TGTGCCAGCTCAGGAGGACTGGGGAACACTGAAGCTTTCTTT.

V gene TRBV11-2 combines with J gene TRBJ1-1; maybe TRBD1 (6 bases). Germline V lookup: CDR1 SGHAT, CDR2 FQNNGV. Trimming stripped 1 base from V and 3 bases from J, with 12 bases between. The CDR3 extends over 15 amino acids. The DNA for the CDR3 is TGTGCCAGCAGCTTAGCCTCACAGGGATACACTGAAGCTTTCTTT. It yields the protein CASSLASQGYTEAFF.

This chain links TRBV19 with TRBJ2-5; 7 bases match TRBD1. J lost 3 bases, V lost 4 bases, and 2 bases had no gene match. The CDR3 has 13 residues. Germline V gene sequence: CDR1 LNHDA, CDR2 SQIVND (reference sequence). The chain's CDR3 is CASSRQGEETQYF. CDR3 nucleotides: TGTGCCAGTAGTAGGCAGGGGGAAGAGACCCAGTACTTC.

This chain uses TRBV27 with TRBJ2-6; D gene unclear. The germline V gene has CDR1 MNHEY and CDR2 SMNVEV (reference sequence). Trimming took 3 bases from V and 3 from J, leaving 6 bases between them. The CDR3 sequence is 14 residues long. The CDR3 coding sequence is TGTGCCAGCAGTTTGATCGGTGGGGCCAACGTCCTGACTTTC. Amino acids: CASSLIGGANVLTF.

This chain connects TRBV24-1 to TRBJ2-1; D gene ambiguous. The germline V and J ends were trimmed by 5 bases and 5 bases, with 9 bases remaining between them. The CDR3 is 13 residues long. The V gene's germline CDR1 is KGHDR and CDR2 SFDVKD. The CDR3 sequence: CATSGSVDNEQFF. Written as DNA, the CDR3 is TGTGCCACCAGTGGCAGCGTCGACAATGAGCAGTTCTTC.

This clone has only one observation. This chain connects TRBV7-2 to TRBJ1-3; 8 bases match TRBD1. There are 17 residues in the CDR3. V lost 2 bases, J lost 1 base, and 7 bases stayed unmatched. The germline V gene encodes CDR1 SGHTA and CDR2 FQGNSA. CDR3 sequence: CASSLYKDRESGNTIYF. The CDR3 DNA reads as TGTGCCAGCAGCTTATACAAGGACAGGGAATCTGGAAACACCATATATTTT.

The J gene is TRBJ2-1, the V gene TRBV5-1; 10 bases match TRBD2. Trimming removed 0 bases from V and 4 bases from J; junction bases left unmatched: 4. The V gene's germline CDR1 is SGHRS and CDR2 YFSETQ. The CDR3 totals 16 residues. This chain's CDR3 is CASSLVTSGIYNEQFF. In DNA, the CDR3 is TGCGCCAGCAGCTTGGTAACTAGCGGGATATACAATGAGCAGTTCTTC.

The chain couples TRBV29-1 to TRBJ2-6; D not certain. CDR3 length: 13 residues. Germline CDR1 and CDR2: SQVTM and ANQGSEA. V was cut by 6 bases and J by 0 bases, with 6 bases left in between. The CDR3 reads CSVFNSGANVLTF. CDR3 coding DNA: TGCAGCGTCTTTAACTCTGGGGCCAACGTCCTGACTTTC.

This clone showed up just a few times. V usage is TRBV7-3 and J usage is TRBJ1-1, with 11 bases identical to TRBD1. J gave up 3 bases and V 2 bases, and 5 bases lay outside the gene matches. CDR1 is SGHTA and CDR2 is FQGTGA in the germline V gene. The CDR3 covers 16 residues. CDR3 sequence: CASSLSGGQGDTEAFF. The DNA of the CDR3 is TGTGCCAGCAGCTTATCAGGGGGACAGGGGGACACTGAAGCTTTCTTT. The entire variable domain, with the rest obtained from reference TRBV7-3 and TRBJ1-1, is as follows: GAGVSQTPSNKVTEKGKYVELRCDPISGHTALYWYRQSLGQGPEFLIYFQGTGAADDSGLPNDRFFAVRPEGSVSTLKIQRTERGDSAVYLCASSLSGGQGDTEAFFGQGTRLTVV.

The chain recombines TRBV4-1 with TRBJ1-4; 8 nucleotides match TRBD1. After removal of 3 bases from V and 10 bases from J, the junction contained 10 bases not matched to a gene. Per the germline V gene, CDR1 is MGHRA and CDR2 is YSYEKL. This CDR3 spans 15 amino acids. The DNA for the CDR3 is TGCGCCAGCAGCCAGGTGGACAGGGAGATCGGAAAACTGTTTTTT. This encodes CASSQVDREIGKLFF.

V usage is TRBV4-3 and J usage is TRBJ2-6; D might be TRBD1 (6 bases). The V and J ends lost 0 bases and 0 bases respectively, with 12 bases between them. Germline loops: CDR1 LGHNA, CDR2 YSLEER. The CDR3 spans 18 residues. The CDR3 reads CASSQDETGSSGANVLTF. The CDR3 DNA follows: TGCGCCAGCAGCCAAGATGAGACAGGTAGCTCTGGGGCCAACGTCCTGACTTTC.

V usage is TRBV7-6 and J usage is TRBJ2-7, with a possible D match to TRBD1 (6 bases). The CDR3 runs to 17 residues. Germline CDR1 and CDR2: SGHVS and FNYEAQ. V gave up 5 bases and J gave up 2 bases, with 22 bases separating them. Here the CDR3 DNA reads TGTGCCAGCAGCAGCCCAGCGAGGGGTAGGGACACCTACGAGCAGTACTTC. Its translation is CASSSPARGRDTYEQYF. Filled out from reference TRBV7-6 and TRBJ2-7, the complete variable domain reads GAGVSQSPRYKVTKRGQDVALRCDPISGHVSLYWYRQALGQGPEFLTYFNYEAQQDKSGLPNDRFSAERPEGSISTLTIQRTEQRDSAMYRCASSSPARGRDTYEQYFGPGTRLTVT.

The chain is built from TRBV5-6 and TRBJ2-7; 8 positions match TRBD1. Germline V gives CDR1 SGHDT, CDR2 YYEEEE. The J segment lost 4 bases and the V segment lost 4 bases, leaving 10 bases of the junction unmatched. This CDR3 has 15 amino acids. CDR3 coding DNA: TGTGCCAGCAGCCTGGACAGGGCTAAAATGTACGAGCAGTACTTC. Its translation: CASSLDRAKMYEQYF.

The chain couples TRBV7-8 to TRBJ2-5; TRBD2 matches 7 bases. V gave up 5 bases and J gave up 7 bases; unmatched junction bases: 7. The CDR3 contains 13 residues. Germline CDR1 is SGHVS and CDR2 is FQNEAQ. CDR3 coding DNA: TGTGCCAGCAGCACCCGGACTAGTCCGACCCAGTACTTC. Translation: CASSTRTSPTQYF. The complete variable domain, with remaining parts taken from reference TRBV7-8 and TRBJ2-5, reads GAGVSQSPRYKVAKRGQDVALRCDPISGHVSLFWYQQALGQGPEFLTYFQNEAQLDKSGLPSDRFFAERPEGSVSTLKIQRTQQEDSAVYLCASSTRTSPTQYFGPGTRLLVL.

CDR3 sequence reads: CASKGSWGQDPQRGANVLTF. CDR3 bases: TGTGCCAGCAAAGGCAGCTGGGGACAGGACCCCCAAAGGGGGGCCAACGTCCTGACTTTC. This chain connects TRBV2 to TRBJ2-6, with 8 nucleotides matching TRBD1. The germline V gene has CDR1 SNHLY and CDR2 FYNNEI. CDR3 length equals 20 residues. The J segment lost 4 bases and the V segment lost 7 bases, leaving 21 bases of the junction unmatched.

V gene TRBV7-2 combines with J gene TRBJ1-2; TRBD1 matches at 7 bases. CDR3 size: 13 residues. V shed 5 bases and J 6 bases; nucleotides not matched to a gene: 6. Germline V CDR1 and CDR2: SGHTA, FQGNSA. The CDR3 here is CASSPRTGDGYTF. CDR3 nucleotides: TGTGCCAGCAGCCCCCGGACAGGCGATGGCTACACCTTC.

The genes are TRBV7-8 and TRBJ1-3; TRBD1 matches 7 bases. This CDR3 contains 14 residues. After removal of 4 bases from V and 4 bases from J, the junction contained 4 bases not matched to a gene. Looked up from germline, CDR1 is SGHVS and CDR2 is FQNEAQ. The CDR3 DNA follows: TGTGCCAGCAGCTCAGGGACAGTGGGAAACACCATATATTTT. It specifies CASSSGTVGNTIYF.

V gene TRBV6-9 combines with J gene TRBJ1-1; D gene unclear. V was shortened by 3 bases and J by 0 bases, with 8 bases between the two germline ends. The CDR3 has 14 residues. The germline V gene encodes CDR1 MNHGY and CDR2 SVAAGI. The DNA for the CDR3 is TGTGCCAGCAGTTACCCCCGGGTGAACACTGAAGCTTTCTTT. Translated, it gives CASSYPRVNTEAFF.

The sample holds a few counts of this clone. The V call is TRBV19, the J call TRBJ2-3, with 7 bases lining up with TRBD2. Germline CDR1 and CDR2: LNHDA and SQIVND (reference sequence). The CDR3 spans 14 residues. Germline trimming cut 2 bases from V and 9 bases from J; bases unmatched to any gene: 8. Here the CDR3 reads CASSISGGGATQYF. CDR3 bases: TGTGCCAGTAGTATAAGTGGGGGAGGGGCGACGCAGTATTTT.

The chain combines TRBV7-3 with TRBJ2-1; possibly TRBD2 for D (6 bases). Germline V lookup: CDR1 SGHTA, CDR2 FQGTGA. CDR3 length equals 15 residues. V was trimmed by 5 bases and J by 1 base, leaving 12 bases between them. CDR3 sequence reads: CASSPGSLSYNEQFF. As DNA, the CDR3 is TGTGCCAGCAGCCCCGGGAGTCTTTCCTACAATGAGCAGTTCTTC.

CDR3 in amino acids: CASSLAVTGANYEQYF. The CDR3 DNA reads as TGTGCCAGCAGCTTGGCCGTGACAGGGGCGAACTACGAGCAGTACTTC. J is TRBJ2-7 and V is TRBV5-4; 8 bases match TRBD1. The CDR3 sequence is 16 residues long. Germline V lookup: CDR1 SGHNT, CDR2 YYREEE (reference sequence). Trimming at V came to 0 bases and at J to 3 bases, leaving 8 bases not matched to a gene. The complete variable domain, with remaining parts taken from reference TRBV5-4 and TRBJ2-7, reads ETGVTQSPTHLIKTRGQQVTLRCSSQSGHNTVSWYQQALGQGPQFIFQYYREEENGRGNFPPRFSGLQFPNYSSELNVNALELDDSALYLCASSLAVTGANYEQYFGPGTRLTVT.

This clone was found once. The DNA of the CDR3 is TGTGCCAGCAGCAATTCCGGGACAGGCTACAATGAGCAGTTCTTC. It encodes CASSNSGTGYNEQFF. The chain recombines TRBV7-3 with TRBJ2-1, with 8 bases aligning to TRBD1. Germline CDR1 SGHTA, CDR2 FQGTGA. Losses at the gene ends were 5 bases for V and 3 bases for J; bases not matched to a gene: 6. There are 15 residues in the CDR3.

This chain connects TRBV27 to TRBJ2-3, with 8 bases fitting TRBD2. J gave up 3 bases and V 5 bases, and 13 bases lay outside the gene matches. The CDR3 loop spans 17 amino acids. The V gene's germline CDR1 is MNHEY and CDR2 SMNVEV (reference sequence). In DNA, the CDR3 is TGTGCCAGCAGTCCGCCCTGGGGAAGCGGGAGAACAGATACGCAGTATTTT. This encodes CASSPPWGSGRTDTQYF.

The V call is TRBV5-4, the J call TRBJ2-5; 7 bases map to TRBD1. The V gene's germline CDR1 is SGHNT and CDR2 YYREEE (reference sequence). This CDR3 is 14 amino acids long. Unmatched junction bases numbered 3, after V lost 2 bases and J lost 2 bases. CDR3 nucleotide sequence: TGTGCCAGCAGCTTTAAACAGGGGCAAGAGACCCAGTACTTC. Its protein is CASSFKQGQETQYF.

The CDR3 DNA sequence: TGCGCCAGCAGCCAAGCCCGGGGGACCGGGGAGCTGTTTTTT. Amino acids: CASSQARGTGELFF. The chain combines TRBV4-1 with TRBJ2-2; possible D gene TRBD2, 6 bases. In germline, CDR1 is MGHRA, CDR2 YSYEKL. The CDR3 is 14 residues long. V lost 1 base to trimming and J lost 5 bases, with 8 bases between them.